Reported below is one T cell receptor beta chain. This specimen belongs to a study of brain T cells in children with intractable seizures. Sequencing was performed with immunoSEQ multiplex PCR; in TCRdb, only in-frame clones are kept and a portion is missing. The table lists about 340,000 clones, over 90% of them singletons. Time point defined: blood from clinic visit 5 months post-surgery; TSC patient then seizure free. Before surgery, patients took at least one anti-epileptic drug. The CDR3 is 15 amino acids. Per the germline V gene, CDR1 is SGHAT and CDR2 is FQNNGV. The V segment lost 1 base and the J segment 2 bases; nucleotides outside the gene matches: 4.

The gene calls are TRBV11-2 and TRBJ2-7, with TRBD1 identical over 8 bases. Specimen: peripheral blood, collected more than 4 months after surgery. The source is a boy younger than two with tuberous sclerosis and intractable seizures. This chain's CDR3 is CASSLGPGGTYEQYF. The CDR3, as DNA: TGTGCCAGCAGCTTAGGACCAGGGGGCACCTACGAGCAGTACTTC.